This TCR beta chain comes out of a study of immune evolution from preneoplasia to lung adenocarcinoma. Findings and limits, study-wide: Normal lung had highest clonality; later lesions appeared denser, more diverse. Top clone frequencies peaked in normal lung, apparently declining through invasive adenocarcinoma.

Between the mid-2010s and the late 2010s, patients underwent resection in Japan or China. H&E slides confirmed each diagnosis, reviewed by two pathologists independently. Libraries were prepared by immunoSEQ multiplex PCR; TCRdb keeps only in-frame clonotypes and omits some of them. The data contain about 2,500 clones, less than 85% of them singletons. CDR1 and CDR2 (germline): SQVTM, ANQGSEA. This CDR3 is built from 14 residues. Of note for this clone: Its antigen remains unknown. Compared with germline, one end of the junction differs, possibly owing to a read error.

The sample taken for sequencing was FFPE adjacent normal lung tissue. This clonotype originated in a person aged 65 to 85 with lung adenocarcinoma. The J gene is TRBJ2-1, the V gene TRBV29-1; TRBD2 agrees at 13 bases. The CDR3 region is CSVKELAGGVEQFF. DNA for the CDR3: TGCAGCGTTAAAGAACTAGCGGGAGGGGTGGAGCAGTTCTTC.